These 8 T cell receptor beta chains share one sample of origin, sequenced in a study of T-cell memory formation after mild COVID-19. TCRdb reanalysed the 5' RACE reads using MiXCR and keeps one entry per CDR3 protein. The table shows roughly 600,000 distinct CDR3 sequences, with about 20% occurring only once. The sample was PBMCs or a T cell subset sorted from them (not recorded which). The receptors originated from an adult woman who had mild COVID-19 (a few samples of this study predate the infection). Cell type and time point are not known.

The genes are TRBV6-6 and TRBJ2-1; unclear D gene. The germline gives CDR1 MNHNY, CDR2 SVGAGI (reference sequence). CDR3 length equals 18 residues. The V end was cut by 2 bases, the J end by 5 bases, with 22 bases between. CDR3 coding DNA: TGTGCCAGCAGTTACGGGGTCCGACTTACGACAACCAACAATGAGCAGTTCTTC. This codes for CASSYGVRLTTTNNEQFF.

This clonotype was found a few times. The rearrangement joins TRBV4-2 to TRBJ2-4; no clear D gene. V shed 0 bases and J shed 15 bases, with 21 bases lying between them. This CDR3 is built from 15 residues. Germline CDR1 LGHNA, CDR2 YNFKEQ. Here the CDR3 reads CASSQDRGMSEMRYF. CDR3 DNA sequence: TGTGCCAGCAGCCAAGATCGTGGCATGAGTGAGATGAGGTACTTC.

The rearrangement links TRBV2 to TRBJ1-2, with D perhaps TRBD1 (5 bases). Germline CDR1 reads SNHLY; CDR2 reads FYNNEI. The CDR3 is 13 residues long. Between the trimmed V and J ends, which lost 6 bases and 6 bases, there was a span of 14 bases. The CDR3 loop is CASSLLIRDGYTF. The CDR3 bases are TGTGCCAGCAGCCTCCTTATCAGGGATGGCTACACCTTC.

The CDR3 region is CASSLEGQRTTEAFF. DNA of the CDR3: TGTGCCAGCAGCTTGGAGGGACAGAGGACCACTGAAGCTTTCTTT. The chain combines TRBV5-5 with TRBJ1-1, with TRBD1 matching over 7 bases. V shed 0 bases and J 4 bases; nucleotides not matched to a gene: 6. The germline V gene encodes CDR1 SGHKS and CDR2 YYEKEE (reference sequence). The CDR3 is 15 amino acids. The complete variable domain, with remaining parts taken from reference TRBV5-5 and TRBJ1-1, reads DAGVTQSPTHLIKTRGQQVTLRCSPISGHKSVSWYQQVLGQGPQFIFQYYEKEERGRGNFPDRFSARQFPNYSSELNVNALLLGDSALYLCASSLEGQRTTEAFFGQGTRLTVV.

This clonotype appeared a few times. The chain combines TRBV18 with TRBJ2-7, with a weak D call TRBD2 (5 bases). The V end was cut by 4 bases, the J end by 7 bases, with 11 bases between. CDR1 is KGHSH and CDR2 is LQKENI in the germline V gene. The CDR3 covers 12 residues. The CDR3 coding sequence is TGTGCCAGCTCACATAACCGGGAAGAGCAGTACTTC. It translates to CASSHNREEQYF.

The chain has TRBV29-1 and TRBJ1-2; 7 nucleotides match TRBD1. Trimming at V came to 4 bases and at J to 4 bases, leaving 3 bases not matched to a gene. CDR1 and CDR2 from the germline V gene are SQVTM and ANQGSEA. This CDR3 region has 12 residues. The CDR3 region is CSVGSGGYGYTF. For the CDR3, the DNA is TGCAGCGTTGGTTCAGGGGGCTATGGCTACACCTTC.

The V and J genes are TRBV12-3 or TRBV12-4 and TRBJ2-3; TRBD2 agrees at 9 bases. The CDR3 loop spans 17 amino acids. Trimming removed 2 bases from V and 3 bases from J; junction bases left unmatched: 9. The CDR3 DNA sequence: TGTGCCAGCAGTTTAAATAAGTGGACTAGCGAGACAGATACGCAGTATTTT. Translating gives CASSLNKWTSETDTQYF.

The chain recombines TRBV12-3 or TRBV12-4 with TRBJ1-6, with TRBD1 identical over 9 bases. V gave up 2 bases and J gave up 7 bases; unmatched junction bases: 3. The CDR3 loop spans 15 amino acids. CDR3 residues: CASSLYGQGNSPLHF. CDR3 DNA: TGTGCCAGCAGTTTATATGGACAGGGGAATTCACCCCTCCACTTT.